The T cell receptor (beta chain) under discussion was sequenced for a study of blood T cell repertoires in COVID-19. The wider study: Italy, Spain and the United States were the sources of the convalescent and acute COVID-19 samples. Sample material is recorded as cDNA or gDNA derived from T cells, B-cell-depleted T cells, or PBMCs.

Germline V gene sequence: CDR1 MDHEN, CDR2 SYDVKM. The CDR3 spans 15 residues. Trimming shortened V by 5 bases and J by 8 bases, and 18 bases separated the two germline ends. Seattle cases were enrolled at active infection and followed longitudinally. Authors' data handling: From reference gene primer amplification, estimates of nucleated cell counts were derived. Using immunoSEQ multiplex PCR, the repertoire was profiled, and TCRdb retains in-frame clones only, with some absent. Clone size and the V and J calls come from that table; the DNA yielded D and trimming. The data contain about 160,000 clones, approximately 90% of them singletons.

This clonotype was obtained from a woman in her 70s with COVID-19, enrolled during active disease. This rearrangement joins TRBV28 to TRBJ1-4, with D maybe TRBD1 (6 bases). Sequencing was done on a sample of peripheral blood. As DNA, the CDR3 is TGTGCCAGCAGTGTATCACAGGGTCGAACCGAAAAACTGTTTTTT. This translates into CASSVSQGRTEKLFF.